A single sample gave rise to the 3 T cell receptor beta chains below, sequenced in a study of control samples from healthy donors and cancer patients. The method was immunoSEQ multiplex PCR; TCRdb's version includes in-frame clones alone and lacks a portion of them. The repertoire has roughly 40,000 clones, approximately 87% of them found once; the top ten carry 47%. Sequenced: blood. The receptors come from a man between 60 and 75 years old in good health.

In DNA form, the CDR3 reads TGTGCCAGCAGTGAGGGAAAGGGCAGGGGGTGGACTGAAGCTTTCTTT. This sequence encodes CASSEGKGRGWTEAFF. V and J are TRBV25-1 and TRBJ1-1; 7 nucleotides align to TRBD1. Germline CDR1 is MGHDK and CDR2 is SYGVNS. This CDR3 has 16 residues. V lost 3 bases to trimming and J lost 5 bases; unmatched junction nucleotides: 12.

The rearrangement joins TRBV19 to TRBJ1-2; D may be TRBD1 (5 bases). Trimming took off 1 base at V and 5 bases at J, with 8 bases between the two ends. Germline V gene sequence: CDR1 LNHDA, CDR2 SQIVND (reference sequence). CDR3 length equals 13 residues. The CDR3 nucleotides read TGTGCCAGTAGTATAGGACAGAAGTATGGCTACACCTTC. Its translation is CASSIGQKYGYTF. The whole variable domain, remainder taken from reference TRBV19 and TRBJ1-2, is DGGITQSPKYLFRKEGQNVTLSCEQNLNHDAMYWYRQDPGQGLRLIYYSQIVNDFQKGDIAEGYSVSREKKESFPLTVTSAQKNPTAFYLCASSIGQKYGYTFGSGTRLTVV.

The chain has TRBV19 and TRBJ2-7; D uncertain. The CDR3 is 15 residues long. V shed 3 bases and J shed 0 bases, with 12 bases lying between them. In germline, CDR1 is LNHDA, CDR2 SQIVND (reference sequence). This chain's CDR3 is CASSIARSYSYEQYF. CDR3 DNA: TGTGCCAGTAGTATTGCCAGGTCGTACTCCTACGAGCAGTACTTC.